The 9 T cell receptor beta chains below come from one sample, sequenced in a study of metastatic and nonmetastatic thyroid tumors. From the PCR reads, TCRdb re-called clones with MiXCR. This sample has 100,000 or so clones, with 15% found just once. Thyroid surgery was preceded by no treatment in any patient. Sequenced: blood. These receptors all stem from a female donor with papillary thyroid cancer or a benign thyroid nodule (not recorded which). Some clones in this sample may be carry-over from other donors' samples.

This clone was seen many times. Other DNA sequences in this specimen translate into the identical CDR3. The rearrangement joins TRBV19 to TRBJ1-1; tentative D call: TRBD1 (6 bases). The germline V gene has CDR1 LNHDA and CDR2 SQIVND (reference sequence). V dropped 5 bases and J dropped 2 bases, with 18 bases sitting between them. The CDR3 has 16 amino acids. This CDR3 reads CASSPWGGGSNTEAFF. CDR3 DNA sequence: TGTGCCAGTAGTCCCTGGGGTGGGGGCTCCAACACTGAAGCTTTCTTT.

The chain carries TRBV7-9 and TRBJ2-7, with TRBD2 as a possible D gene (5 bases). With 3 bases removed from V and 4 bases from J, the gap between germline ends came to 10 bases. The germline CDR1 and CDR2 sequences are SEHNR and FQNEAQ (reference sequence). This CDR3 has 13 residues. The CDR3 reads CASSFYSVYEQYF. DNA of the CDR3: TGTGCCAGCAGCTTTTATAGCGTTTACGAGCAGTACTTC.

There are many counts of this clone. The chain combines TRBV11-3 with TRBJ2-3; no clear D gene. The germline V and J ends were trimmed by 5 bases and 6 bases, with 9 bases remaining between them. There are 12 residues in the CDR3. From germline, CDR1 is SGHNT and CDR2 YENEEA. CDR3 DNA sequence: TGTGCCAGCAGCCGGGCGGATGATACGCAGTATTTT. This codes for CASSRADDTQYF.

This clone was seen many times. The sample has other DNA sequences that encode this CDR3 too. This rearrangement joins TRBV7-8 to TRBJ2-3, with D perhaps matching TRBD1 (5 bases). The CDR3 spans 14 residues. V dropped 2 bases and J dropped 3 bases, with 9 bases sitting between them. Germline V gives CDR1 SGHVS, CDR2 FQNEAQ. CDR3 nucleotide sequence: TGTGCCAGCAGCTTATGGGGCAGTACAGATACGCAGTATTTT. This sequence encodes CASSLWGSTDTQYF. The complete variable domain, with remaining parts taken from reference TRBV7-8 and TRBJ2-3, reads GAGVSQSPRYKVAKRGQDVALRCDPISGHVSLFWYQQALGQGPEFLTYFQNEAQLDKSGLPSDRFFAERPEGSVSTLKIQRTQQEDSAVYLCASSLWGSTDTQYFGPGTRLTVL.

The chain is built from TRBV5-1 and TRBJ1-1; no clear D gene. The CDR3 runs 15 residues. Deletions cut 0 bases from V and 2 bases from J, with 11 bases between. Germline V gene sequence: CDR1 SGHRS, CDR2 YFSETQ. CDR3 sequence (DNA): TGCGCCAGCAGCTTGGACGTGGTAATCAACACTGAAGCTTTCTTT. This gives the protein CASSLDVVINTEAFF.

The gene calls are TRBV7-9 and TRBJ2-7; 7 bases match TRBD1. With V trimmed by 6 bases and J by 5 bases, 10 bases remained unmatched. This CDR3 comprises 14 residues. Germline V gene data show CDR1 as SEHNR and CDR2 as FQNEAQ (reference sequence). The CDR3 sequence is CASRWDRGINEQYF. In nucleotides, the CDR3 is TGTGCCAGCAGATGGGACAGAGGCATCAACGAGCAGTACTTC.

V usage is TRBV7-2 and J usage is TRBJ2-7; D perhaps matches TRBD1 (6 bases). V was clipped by 2 bases and J by 7 bases, with 15 bases between them. This CDR3 is 14 amino acids long. Germline V lookup: CDR1 SGHTA, CDR2 FQGNSA. The CDR3 region is CASSLIGTSMEQYF. CDR3 nucleotide sequence: TGTGCCAGCAGCTTAATCGGGACAAGCATGGAGCAGTACTTC.

This clone was found many times. The rearrangement joins TRBV7-9 to TRBJ1-2; 10 positions agree with TRBD1. The CDR3 extends over 14 amino acids. The germline V gene has CDR1 SEHNR and CDR2 FQNEAQ (reference sequence). Unmatched junction bases numbered 6, after V lost 5 bases and J lost 6 bases. The CDR3 loop reads CASSRGTGADGYTF. The CDR3 DNA reads TGTGCCAGCAGCCGAGGGACAGGGGCAGATGGCTACACCTTC.

This clone was recorded many times. The CDR3 loop is CASSVDRVTSPYEQYF. CDR3 DNA sequence: TGTGCCAGCAGTGTCGACAGGGTGACCAGCCCCTACGAGCAGTACTTC. The rearrangement joins TRBV12-3 or TRBV12-4 to TRBJ2-7; TRBD1 matches at 7 bases. The CDR3 extends over 16 amino acids. The V and J ends lost 5 bases and 2 bases, in that order; junction bases with no gene match: 12.